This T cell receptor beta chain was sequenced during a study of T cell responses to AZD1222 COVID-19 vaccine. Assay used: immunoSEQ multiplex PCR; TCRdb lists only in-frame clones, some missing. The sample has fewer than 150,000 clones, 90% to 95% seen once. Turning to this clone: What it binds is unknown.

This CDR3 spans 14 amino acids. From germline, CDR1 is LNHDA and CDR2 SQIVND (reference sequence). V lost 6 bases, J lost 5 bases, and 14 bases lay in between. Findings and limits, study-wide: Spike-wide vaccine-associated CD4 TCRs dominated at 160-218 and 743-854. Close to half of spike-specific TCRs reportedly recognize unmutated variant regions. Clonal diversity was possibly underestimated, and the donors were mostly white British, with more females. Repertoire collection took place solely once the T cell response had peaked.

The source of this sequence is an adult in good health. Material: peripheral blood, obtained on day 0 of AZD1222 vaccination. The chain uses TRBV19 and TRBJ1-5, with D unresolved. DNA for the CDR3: TGTGCCAGTAGGACGGTCTCCTGGGATCAGCCCCAGCATTTT. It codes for CASRTVSWDQPQHF.